Detailed here is one T cell receptor beta chain. Its antigen is undetermined. This entry comes from a study of blood T cells in healthy people across ages. Study-wide findings and caveats: Older age went with lower TCR beta diversity per million T cells, in a roughly linear way. Researchers said unsorted PBMCs prevented a conclusive naive versus antigen-experienced comparison. Versus aged donors, long-lived donors had higher diversity and more naive CD4+ cells.

Next came a second PCR, run for about 6 to 12 cycles, which used a sample-barcoded 5' primer along with a J-beta primer mix. TCRdb re-called the 5' RACE reads with MiXCR, one entry per CDR3 protein. The sample gives about 670,000 distinct CDR3 sequences, around two fifths of which show up once; about 30% is in the top ten. CDR3 length equals 13 residues. V lost 5 bases and J lost 13; bases outside the gene matches: 9. Per germline, CDR1 MNHNY and CDR2 SVGAGI (reference sequence). The chain links TRBV6-6 to TRBJ2-1; 9 nucleotides match TRBD1. This sequence originates from a man older than 75 in good health. Sequencing was performed on blood. DNA for the CDR3: TGTGCCAGCAGTAAGACAGGGGGAGAGACCCAGTTCTTC. It specifies CASSKTGGETQFF.